This entry features one TCR beta chain sequence. Germline assignment: CDR1 PRHDT and CDR2 FYEKMQ (reference sequence). With 6 bases clipped from V and 7 bases from J, the junction kept 9 bases outside the gene matches. This CDR3 comprises 15 residues. This specimen belongs to a study of cytomegalovirus exposure and HLA in healthy donors. PCR employed 60 Vbeta and 13 Jbeta primers. TCRdb keeps only in-frame clones here, not all; method: immunoSEQ multiplex PCR. The data contain under 200,000 clones, approximately 75% of them singletons. The TCR sequence derives from a woman between 18 and 29 years old in good health and CMV-seronegative. The material sequenced was PBMCs. The chain has TRBV13 and TRBJ2-2; 9 bases line up with TRBD2. CDR3 in DNA: TGTGCCAGCAGTAGCGGGGGCCTCGAGGGCGGGGAGCTGTTTTTT. It encodes CASSSGGLEGGELFF.